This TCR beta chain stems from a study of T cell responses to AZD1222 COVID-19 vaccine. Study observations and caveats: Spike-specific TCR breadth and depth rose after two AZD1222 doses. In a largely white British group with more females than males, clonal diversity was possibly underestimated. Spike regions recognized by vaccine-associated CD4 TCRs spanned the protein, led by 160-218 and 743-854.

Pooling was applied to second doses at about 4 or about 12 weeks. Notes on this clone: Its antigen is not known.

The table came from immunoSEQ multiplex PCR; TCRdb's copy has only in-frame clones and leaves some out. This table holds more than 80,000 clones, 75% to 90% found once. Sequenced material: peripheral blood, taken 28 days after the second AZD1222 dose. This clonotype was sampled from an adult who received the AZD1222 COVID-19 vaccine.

The CDR3 spells CASSMRNYGYTF. The CDR3 DNA is TGTGCCAGTAGTATGAGGAACTATGGCTACACCTTC. The chain links TRBV19 to TRBJ1-2, with D unresolved. Germline values: CDR1 LNHDA, CDR2 SQIVND (reference sequence). The germline V and J ends were trimmed by 3 bases and 2 bases, with 4 bases remaining between them. The length of the CDR3 is 12 residues.